What follows are 17 T cell receptor beta chains derived from one specimen sequenced in a study of T cell responses to AZD1222 COVID-19 vaccine (dated by TCRdb to about 2021). The protocol used for the library was the immunoSEQ multiplex PCR assay. Entries here come from immuneACCESS through TCRdb and include only in-frame sequences with V and J called. Some clones fail to appear in such tables; in the studies checked, an unresolved V gene covers under half of the shortfall, and the cause of the remainder is unknown. For this sample the table gives about 150,000 clones, of which approximately 92% were detected only once. The ten top clones hold around 1.5% of the sample. Per the publication, the time point label means: baseline before first vaccination. Material: peripheral blood, obtained on day 0 of AZD1222 vaccination. Receptor source: an adult in good health.

V is TRBV3-1 (or the pseudogene TRBV3-2) and J is TRBJ2-2; D unresolved. This CDR3 comprises 15 residues. Germline V gene data show CDR1 as LGHDT and CDR2 as YNNKEL (reference sequence). V dropped 1 base and J dropped 1 base, with 7 bases sitting between them. The CDR3 here is CASSQGTLNTGELFF. The DNA for the CDR3 is TGTGCCAGCAGCCAAGGCACACTGAACACCGGGGAGCTGTTTTTT.

The rearrangement joins TRBV6-5 to TRBJ1-2; 7 nucleotides match TRBD1. Germline-derived CDR1 and CDR2 are MNHEY and SVGAGI. This CDR3 is 14 amino acids long. V shed 7 bases and J 3 bases; nucleotides not matched to a gene: 8. The CDR3 nucleotides read TGTGCCAGCAACCCAGACAGGGTCTACTATGGCTACACCTTC. Translating gives CASNPDRVYYGYTF.

The chain links TRBV6-4 to TRBJ1-2, with TRBD1 identical over 7 bases. This CDR3 is built from 15 residues. Germline assignment: CDR1 MRHNA and CDR2 SNTAGT. J lost 5 bases, V lost 0 bases, and 6 bases had no gene match. The CDR3 DNA sequence: TGTGCCAGCAGTGACTCGACCCGCAGGGGGTATGGCTACACCTTC. Its translation: CASSDSTRRGYGYTF.

V gene TRBV27 combines with J gene TRBJ1-1, with a possible D match to TRBD1 (6 bases). Trimming pared 3 bases from V and 2 bases from J, leaving 10 bases between. CDR3 length: 14 residues. Germline CDR1 MNHEY, CDR2 SMNVEV (reference sequence). This chain's CDR3 is CASSFNRANTEAFF. CDR3 bases: TGTGCCAGCAGTTTCAACAGGGCTAACACTGAAGCTTTCTTT.

The gene calls are TRBV12-3 or TRBV12-4 and TRBJ2-1; D perhaps matches TRBD1 (5 bases). Deletions cut 2 bases from V and 16 bases from J, with 12 bases between. This CDR3 contains 11 residues. CDR3 nucleotides: TGTGCCAGCAGTTTAAGGGGCCTCCGTTTCTTC. Residues: CASSLRGLRFF.

The chain combines TRBV4-2 with TRBJ1-2; no firm D call. Germline V gene sequence: CDR1 LGHNA, CDR2 YNFKEQ. The CDR3 extends over 15 amino acids. V shed 6 bases and J shed 0 bases, with 14 bases lying between them. CDR3 nucleotides: TGTGCCAGCAGACCCTCGACGGATGCTAACTATGGCTACACCTTC. Amino acids: CASRPSTDANYGYTF.

The chain has TRBV5-6 and TRBJ2-7, with 11 bases matching TRBD1. CDR1 is SGHDT and CDR2 is YYEEEE in the germline V gene. The CDR3 contains 15 residues. Trimming at V came to 2 bases and at J to 2 bases, leaving 3 bases not matched to a gene. CDR3 DNA sequence: TGTGCCAGCAGCTTCCGGGACAGGGGGACCTACGAGCAGTACTTC. Translating gives CASSFRDRGTYEQYF.

The chain employs TRBV7-2 and TRBJ2-3, with a possible D match to TRBD2 (6 bases). Germline loops: CDR1 SGHTA, CDR2 FQGNSA. With 5 bases removed from V and 1 base from J, the gap between germline ends came to 16 bases. This CDR3 region has 16 residues. This CDR3 is CASSGRLGWGTDTQYF. Written as DNA, the CDR3 is TGTGCCAGCAGCGGTCGACTAGGCTGGGGCACAGATACGCAGTATTTT.

V gene TRBV19 combines with J gene TRBJ2-1; D is perhaps TRBD2 (6 bases). The CDR3 runs 14 residues. Trimming removed 5 bases at V and 8 bases at J, with 16 bases between. In germline, CDR1 is LNHDA, CDR2 SQIVND (reference sequence). The CDR3 reads CASSPRGSWHEQFF. DNA of the CDR3: TGTGCCAGTAGTCCACGGGGGAGCTGGCATGAGCAGTTCTTC.

The chain carries TRBV6-2 or TRBV6-3 and TRBJ2-7; 8 bases match TRBD1. Losses at the gene ends were 0 bases for V and 0 bases for J; bases not matched to a gene: 1. The germline V gene encodes CDR1 MNHEY and CDR2 SVGEGT. The CDR3 sequence is 15 residues long. The CDR3 DNA reads TGTGCCAGCAGTTACTCGACAGGGGACTCCTACGAGCAGTACTTC. This gives the protein CASSYSTGDSYEQYF.

The V and J genes are TRBV19 and TRBJ2-7; TRBD2 matches 8 bases. V lost 6 bases to trimming and J lost 6 bases; unmatched junction nucleotides: 13. The CDR3 has 15 residues. Per the germline V gene, CDR1 is LNHDA and CDR2 is SQIVND (reference sequence). The CDR3 nucleotides are TGTGCCAGTAGCCTTCTAGGAGCGGGAGAAAGCGAGCAGTACTTC. It yields the protein CASSLLGAGESEQYF.

The rearrangement uses TRBV7-2 and TRBJ1-1; D is unresolved. The V and J ends lost 5 bases and 4 bases respectively, with 8 bases between them. Germline CDR1 SGHTA, CDR2 FQGNSA. The CDR3 extends over 12 amino acids. The CDR3 here is CASSGSGTEAFF. For the CDR3, the DNA is TGTGCCAGCAGCGGGAGCGGCACTGAAGCTTTCTTT.

The chain carries TRBV4-1 and TRBJ2-5; tentatively, D is TRBD1 (5 bases). There are 17 residues in the CDR3. The germline CDR1 and CDR2 sequences are MGHRA and YSYEKL. Trimming removed 0 bases at V and 2 bases at J, with 16 bases between. CDR3: CASSQEERQLLQETQYF. DNA for the CDR3: TGCGCCAGCAGCCAAGAGGAGCGACAGCTGCTTCAAGAGACCCAGTACTTC.

This clone was found once. The chain joins TRBV6-5 to TRBJ2-3; tentatively, D is TRBD1 (5 bases). The CDR3 runs to 14 residues. Deletions cut 8 bases from V and 3 bases from J, with 15 bases between. CDR1 is MNHEY, CDR2 SVGAGI, per germline. CDR3 protein: CASSQGPMTDTQYF. In nucleotides, the CDR3 is TGTGCCAGCTCCCAGGGCCCAATGACAGATACGCAGTATTTT.

This clone turned up a few times. This chain joins TRBV4-3 and TRBJ2-7; 7 positions match TRBD1. The length of the CDR3 is 15 residues. Germline CDR1 is LGHNA and CDR2 is YSLEER. V gave up 3 bases and J gave up 4 bases; unmatched junction bases: 9. This chain's CDR3 is CASSQDGTVLYEQYF. CDR3 nucleotides: TGCGCCAGCAGCCAGGACGGGACAGTGCTTTACGAGCAGTACTTC.

With regard to this clone: Mismatch with germline at one junction end may stem from a read error. The chain couples TRBV6-5 to TRBJ1-2; D gene uncertain. The CDR3 covers 10 residues. In germline, CDR1 is MNHEY, CDR2 SVGAGI. The CDR3 bases are TGTGCCAGCAGTTCAAGTTCGGAGGTCTTC. It translates to CASSSSSEVF.

This clone came up once. The V and J genes are TRBV27 and TRBJ2-7, with D hard to call. The germline gives CDR1 MNHEY, CDR2 SMNVEV (reference sequence). The CDR3 loop spans 14 amino acids. V dropped 3 bases and J dropped 3 bases, with 12 bases sitting between them. The CDR3 loop is CASSFSWRGYEQYF. The CDR3 DNA is TGTGCCAGCAGTTTTTCATGGCGCGGCTACGAGCAGTACTTC.